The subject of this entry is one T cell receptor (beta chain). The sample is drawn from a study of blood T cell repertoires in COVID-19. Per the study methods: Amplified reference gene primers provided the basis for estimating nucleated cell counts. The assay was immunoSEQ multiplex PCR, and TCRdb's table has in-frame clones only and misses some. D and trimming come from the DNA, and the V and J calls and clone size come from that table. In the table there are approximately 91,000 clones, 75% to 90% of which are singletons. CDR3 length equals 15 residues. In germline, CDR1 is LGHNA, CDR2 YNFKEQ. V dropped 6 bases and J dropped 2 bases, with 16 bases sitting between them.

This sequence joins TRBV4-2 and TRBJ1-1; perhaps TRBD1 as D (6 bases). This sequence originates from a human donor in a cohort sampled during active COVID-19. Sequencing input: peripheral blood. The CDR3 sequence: CASRGGAGANTEAFF. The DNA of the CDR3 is TGTGCCAGCAGGGGGGGGGCAGGGGCCAACACTGAAGCTTTCTTT.